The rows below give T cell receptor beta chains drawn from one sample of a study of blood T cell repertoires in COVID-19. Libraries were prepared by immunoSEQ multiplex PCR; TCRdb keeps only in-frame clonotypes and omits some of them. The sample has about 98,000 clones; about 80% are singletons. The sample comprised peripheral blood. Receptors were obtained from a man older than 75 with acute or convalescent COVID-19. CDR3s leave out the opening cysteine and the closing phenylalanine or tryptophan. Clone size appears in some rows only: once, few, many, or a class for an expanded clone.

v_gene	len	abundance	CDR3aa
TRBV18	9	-	ASSPASGLF
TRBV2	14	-	ASSGTSGGDPYEQY
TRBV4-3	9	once	ASGAGGEQY
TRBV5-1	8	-	ASAADTQY
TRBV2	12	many	ASTERLHSDTIY
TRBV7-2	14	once	ASSLDKRGADNEQF
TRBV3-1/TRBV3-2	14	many	ASSRSRGGVNTEAF
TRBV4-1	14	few	ASSQDRGQGWDIQY
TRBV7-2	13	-	ASSSITGGYRGYT
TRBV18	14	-	ASSPQQGQGGDTQY
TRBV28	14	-	ASSHPGGYSNQPQH
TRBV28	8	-	ASSSRGYT
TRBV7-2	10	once	ASSTSWSEQY
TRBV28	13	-	ASRFQGPYNSPLH
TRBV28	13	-	ASSLAGTGDRGYT
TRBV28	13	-	ASSLLSGGGLMQY
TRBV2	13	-	ASMLAGGPTGELF
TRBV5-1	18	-	ASSLGVGRGAHLAKNIQY
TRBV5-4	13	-	ASSLDPSSYNEQF
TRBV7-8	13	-	ASSLQVAGAEGYT
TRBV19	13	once	ASKSVGTGFNEQY
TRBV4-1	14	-	ASSQDKTGVNTEAF
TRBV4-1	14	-	ASSHRRGGQITEAF
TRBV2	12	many	ASRRSSGANVLT
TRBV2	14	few	ASTETPLAVAYEQY
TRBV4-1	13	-	ASSQVESGDTEAF
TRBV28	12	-	ASRTADRNTEAF
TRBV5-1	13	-	ASSLEGRGNQPQH
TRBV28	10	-	ASLQGGQPQH
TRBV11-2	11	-	ASSQQGADIQY
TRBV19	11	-	ASRDRGKRMLF
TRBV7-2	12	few	ASRVLGGDSPLH
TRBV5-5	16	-	ASSVGTDLEFSGNTIY
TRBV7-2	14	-	ASSPYRDSLDNEQY
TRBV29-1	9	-	SVEQGNGYT